These 22 T cell receptor beta chains were all obtained from the same sample, sequenced in a study of resident and recirculating memory T cells in vitiligo (dated by TCRdb to 2016 to 2019). Library preparation employed the immunoSEQ multiplex PCR assay. As stored in TCRdb, this immuneACCESS dataset retains in-frame rearrangements with V and J assigned. A fraction of the clones does not appear; measured against another copy, unresolved V genes explain less than half of the discrepancy, and the remainder lacks a known reason. Counted in this sample were 40,000 to 50,000 clones; about nine tenths of them appeared once. The top ten clones comprise 4.5% of the sample. Sequenced: blood. The receptor source for this set is a male donor with vitiligo.

The chain carries TRBV27 and TRBJ1-1, with D possibly TRBD1 on 6 matching bases. Germline loops: CDR1 MNHEY, CDR2 SMNVEV (reference sequence). There are 14 residues in the CDR3. Trimming took 9 bases from V and 0 from J, leaving 14 bases between them. CDR3 sequence: CASGAGVVNTEAFF. CDR3 nucleotides: TGTGCCAGTGGAGCAGGGGTCGTGAACACTGAAGCTTTCTTT.

This sequence joins TRBV6-6 and TRBJ2-3; D may be TRBD1 (5 bases). In germline, CDR1 is MNHNY, CDR2 SVGAGI (reference sequence). V lost 0 bases and J 5 bases, leaving 9 bases between the germline ends. This CDR3 has 14 amino acids. CDR3 amino acids: CASSYSSRVDTQYF. The CDR3 DNA reads TGTGCCAGCAGTTACTCGAGCAGGGTAGATACGCAGTATTTT.

The rearrangement joins TRBV19 to TRBJ2-2; TRBD2 is a possible D gene (5 bases). This CDR3 has 17 amino acids. Deletions cut 5 bases from V and 0 bases from J, with 16 bases between. CDR1 and CDR2 (germline): LNHDA, SQIVND (reference sequence). The CDR3 DNA reads TGTGCCAGTAGTTCATGGGGAGCGGCCGCGAACACCGGGGAGCTGTTTTTT. It encodes CASSSWGAAANTGELFF.

This chain links TRBV6-1 with TRBJ2-7; 7 bases line up with TRBD1. The CDR3 totals 16 residues. CDR1 and CDR2 from the germline V gene are MNHNS and SASEGT. After removal of 3 bases from V and 4 bases from J, the junction contained 12 bases not matched to a gene. The CDR3 DNA is TGTGCCAGCAGTGACCCCGCGCGACAGGGTGGATACGAGCAGTACTTC. Translation gives CASSDPARQGGYEQYF.

The V gene is TRBV19, the J gene TRBJ1-1; D is perhaps TRBD1 (5 bases). CDR1 LNHDA and CDR2 SQIVND come from the germline V gene (reference sequence). The CDR3 spans 13 residues. Trimming took off 7 bases at V and 4 bases at J, with 13 bases between the two ends. CDR3 bases: TGTGCCAGTACTCGGACACCGCTCACTGAAGCTTTCTTT. Translated, it gives CASTRTPLTEAFF.

The rearrangement joins TRBV7-9 to TRBJ2-3; tentative D call: TRBD2 (5 bases). Per the germline V gene, CDR1 is SEHNR and CDR2 is FQNEAQ (reference sequence). V was clipped by 6 bases and J by 3 bases, with 19 bases between them. The CDR3 spans 16 residues. The CDR3 spells CASSLTPGSGTDTQYF. CDR3 nucleotides: TGTGCCAGCAGTCTGACCCCAGGTTCGGGGACAGATACGCAGTATTTT.

This clone occurred a few times. The chain uses TRBV5-4 and TRBJ2-1; D call uncertain. CDR1 SGHNT and CDR2 YYREEE come from the germline V gene (reference sequence). V was pared by 0 bases and J by 9 bases, with 4 bases between. CDR3 length: 11 residues. The chain's CDR3 is CASSLAGEQFF. In nucleotides, the CDR3 is TGTGCCAGCAGCTTGGCAGGTGAGCAGTTCTTC.

The chain is built from TRBV18 and TRBJ2-4, with 9 bases lining up with TRBD1. The CDR3 consists of 16 residues. Germline V gene sequence: CDR1 KGHSH, CDR2 LQKENI. V shed 1 base and J 1 base; nucleotides not matched to a gene: 2. CDR3 residues: CASSPLGQGAKNIQYF. CDR3 sequence (DNA): TGTGCCAGCTCACCACTGGGACAGGGTGCCAAAAACATTCAGTACTTC. The whole variable domain, remainder taken from reference TRBV18 and TRBJ2-4, is NAGVMQNPRHLVRRRGQEARLRCSPMKGHSHVYWYRQLPEEGLKFMVYLQKENIIDESGMPKERFSAEFPKEGPSILRIQQVVRGDSAAYFCASSPLGQGAKNIQYFGAGTRLSVL.

The CDR3 loop reads CASQGGGTADTQYF. The CDR3 coding sequence is TGTGCCAGCCAGGGAGGTGGGACAGCAGATACGCAGTATTTT. J is TRBJ2-3 and V is TRBV6-1; TRBD1 is a possible D gene (7 bases). Looked up from germline, CDR1 is MNHNS and CDR2 is SASEGT. This CDR3 is 14 amino acids long. Trimming took off 8 bases at V and 4 bases at J, with 16 bases between the two ends.

The chain employs TRBV21-1 and TRBJ1-6; the D call TRBD1 from the table was never checked on the DNA. TRBV21-1 is a known pseudogene. The CDR3 is 15 residues long. The CDR3 loop is CASSNLGQVNSPLHF. In DNA, the CDR3 is TGTGCCAGCAGCAATCTGGGACAGGTAAATTCACCCCTCCACTTT.

The CDR3 DNA is TGTGCCAGCACCCCCGCCTACCGTCAGGGAGGGCCCTACGAGCAGTACTTC. It yields the protein CASTPAYRQGGPYEQYF. The chain uses TRBV21-1 and TRBJ2-7; the table gives TRBD2 as D, unverified against the DNA. TRBV21-1 counts as a pseudogene. This CDR3 spans 17 amino acids.

The rearrangement joins TRBV19 to TRBJ1-6; D is perhaps TRBD1 (6 bases). From germline, CDR1 is LNHDA and CDR2 SQIVND (reference sequence). The CDR3 is 15 amino acids. The V and J ends lost 8 bases and 4 bases respectively, with 15 bases between them. CDR3 bases: TGTGCCAGTGACGGGGGGCCGGCTTATAATTCACCCCTCCACTTT. Its protein product is CASDGGPAYNSPLHF.

The chain uses TRBV27 and TRBJ2-7; D is perhaps TRBD1 (6 bases). Germline values: CDR1 MNHEY, CDR2 SMNVEV (reference sequence). Trimming removed 5 bases from V and 3 bases from J, with 17 bases in between. The CDR3 runs 15 residues. CDR3 amino acids: CASSPQQGRSYEQYF. The CDR3 bases are TGTGCCAGCAGTCCGCAACAGGGTCGCAGCTACGAGCAGTACTTC.

The rearrangement links TRBV18 to TRBJ2-2; D unresolved. Germline lookup yields CDR1 KGHSH and CDR2 LQKENI. The germline V and J ends were trimmed by 2 bases and 5 bases, with 3 bases remaining between them. The CDR3 spans 12 residues. CDR3: CASSPTTGELFF. Written as DNA, the CDR3 is TGTGCCAGCTCACCAACTACCGGGGAGCTGTTTTTT.

This CDR3 is CASDPTGQETQYF. For the CDR3, the DNA is TGCGCCAGCGACCCGACAGGGCAAGAGACCCAGTACTTC. The V and J genes are TRBV5-1 and TRBJ2-5, with 7 nucleotides matching TRBD1. Germline V gene lookup returns CDR1 SGHRS and CDR2 YFSETQ. V dropped 7 bases and J dropped 2; count of bases not matched to a gene: 5. The CDR3 covers 13 residues.

V and J are TRBV19 and TRBJ1-1, with D possibly matching TRBD1 (6 bases). V shed 7 bases and J shed 4 bases, with 10 bases lying between them. Germline V gene sequence: CDR1 LNHDA, CDR2 SQIVND (reference sequence). The CDR3 totals 12 residues. CDR3: CASTGVATEAFF. CDR3 in DNA: TGTGCCAGTACAGGGGTAGCCACTGAAGCTTTCTTT.

The J gene is TRBJ2-3, the V gene TRBV9, with a possible D match to TRBD2 (7 bases). The V end lost 2 bases, the J end lost 6 bases, and 16 bases lay between the germline ends. There are 15 residues in the CDR3. Germline V gene data show CDR1 as SGDLS and CDR2 as YYNGEE. The CDR3: CASSVSGGGADTQYF. CDR3 nucleotides: TGTGCCAGCAGCGTTTCAGGAGGGGGGGCCGATACGCAGTATTTT.

This clone turned up a few times. This CDR3 is CASSQGLGLAYEQYF. The CDR3 coding sequence is TGCGCCAGCAGCCAAGGACTAGGACTAGCCTACGAGCAGTACTTC. The chain has TRBV4-3 and TRBJ2-7, with 7 bases lining up with TRBD2. The V and J ends lost 1 base and 2 bases, in that order; junction bases with no gene match: 5. The CDR3 totals 15 residues. Looked up from germline, CDR1 is LGHNA and CDR2 is YSLEER.

To note about this clone: The sample contains more than one DNA sequence encoding this CDR3. The V and J genes are TRBV6-5 and TRBJ2-2, with a tentative D call TRBD1 (6 bases). This CDR3 spans 14 amino acids. The V gene's germline CDR1 is MNHEY and CDR2 SVGAGI. The V gene lost 5 bases and the J gene lost 8 bases, with 15 bases spanning the gap. CDR3 nucleotide sequence: TGTGCCAGCAGTCAACAGGGTTACTCTGGGGAGCTGTTTTTT. Translated: CASSQQGYSGELFF.

V usage is TRBV7-2 and J usage is TRBJ2-1; unclear D gene. The CDR3 spans 11 residues. The germline CDR1 and CDR2 sequences are SGHTA and FQGNSA. The V and J ends lost 7 bases and 7 bases respectively, with 8 bases between them. The CDR3 DNA sequence: TGTGCCAGCACCTCCTTTAATGAGCAGTTCTTC. Translation: CASTSFNEQFF.

The rearrangement links TRBV10-3 to TRBJ1-1, with a tentative D call TRBD1 (6 bases). V lost 4 bases, J lost 8 bases, and 11 bases lay in between. CDR1 and CDR2 from the germline V gene are ENHRY and SYGVKD. This CDR3 has 12 residues. DNA for the CDR3: TGTGCCATCAGTGGGACCGGGACAGAAGCTTTCTTT. Protein: CAISGTGTEAFF.

This sequence joins TRBV5-6 and TRBJ1-2, with 10 bases aligning to TRBD1. The length of the CDR3 is 14 residues. V gave up 4 bases and J gave up 2 bases; unmatched junction bases: 2. Germline V gene lookup returns CDR1 SGHDT and CDR2 YYEEEE. CDR3 sequence: CASSGGQGNYGYTF. In DNA form, the CDR3 reads TGTGCCAGCAGCGGGGGACAGGGGAACTATGGCTACACCTTC.